The T cell receptor (beta chain) described here comes from a study of monozygotic twins with inflammatory bowel disease. Study-level results: Healthy twins shared more clonotypes with others than IBD patients, most markedly active ones. Ultimately, a single strong signal or clonotype associated with IBD was not supported.

The CDR3 length is 13 residues. TCRdb re-called the 5' RACE reads; every CDR3 protein appears as one record, without DNA. This table holds around 100,000 distinct CDR3 sequences. A note on this clonotype: Its specificity is unknown.

The TCR comes from a human donor with ulcerative colitis or Crohn's disease, or a healthy co-twin of an affected twin (not recorded which). This chain joins TRBV12-3 or TRBV12-4 and TRBJ1-2; TCRdb's D call, TRBD1, is unchecked because there is no DNA. Material: blood. The CDR3 loop is CASTIRQGEGYTF.